Shown below are 14 T cell receptor beta chains from a single sample sequenced in a study of beta chain features in type 1 diabetes. Every bit of the isolated RNA underwent reverse transcription, so sequencing read expressed TCRB transcripts. Method: immunoSEQ multiplex PCR; TCRdb's copy keeps in-frame clones and lacks some. This sample has a few hundred thousand clones, with approximately 15% found just once. Broader study findings: Significant though moderate, a shortening of TCRB CDR3s appeared in all four CD4+ subsets of Type 1 diabetes patients.

These receptors have no known antigen. Sequenced sample: naive CD4+ T cells from blood. The source is a young man with type 1 diabetes.

This clone was counted a few times. The chain employs TRBV30 and TRBJ2-5, with TRBD1 matching over 10 bases. The V gene's germline CDR1 is GTSNPN and CDR2 SVGIG (reference sequence). V shed 3 bases, J shed 3 bases, and the junction held 4 bases outside the gene matches. This CDR3 spans 14 amino acids. Here the CDR3 reads CAWRGTGEKETQYF. In nucleotides, the CDR3 is TGTGCCTGGAGGGGGACAGGGGAGAAAGAGACCCAGTACTTC.

This clone showed up just a few times. This chain connects TRBV2 to TRBJ2-3; no clear D. Germline CDR1 SNHLY, CDR2 FYNNEI. This CDR3 spans 15 amino acids. Trimming took 6 bases from V and 7 from J, leaving 20 bases between them. In nucleotides, the CDR3 is TGTGCCAGCAGCCCAGACAAAACTGTTGCAAATACGCAGTATTTT. Encoded protein: CASSPDKTVANTQYF.

This clone has a handful of counts. The chain has TRBV18 and TRBJ1-2, with D possibly TRBD1 on 5 matching bases. Germline lookup yields CDR1 KGHSH and CDR2 LQKENI. Deletions cut 5 bases from V and 2 bases from J, with 9 bases between. The CDR3 is made up of 13 amino acids. CDR3 nucleotides: TGTGCCAGCTCATCGGACAAGAACTATGGCTACACCTTC. It specifies CASSSDKNYGYTF. The full variable domain, its missing parts supplied by reference TRBV18 and TRBJ1-2, is NAGVMQNPRHLVRRRGQEARLRCSPMKGHSHVYWYRQLPEEGLKFMVYLQKENIIDESGMPKERFSAEFPKEGPSILRIQQVVRGDSAAYFCASSSDKNYGYTFGSGTRLTVV.

The chain has TRBV27 and TRBJ2-3; the match to TRBD2 covers 10 bases. V gave up 5 bases and J gave up 0 bases; unmatched junction bases: 11. There are 18 residues in the CDR3. Germline V gene data show CDR1 as MNHEY and CDR2 as SMNVEV (reference sequence). CDR3 amino acids: CASSPHGSGGTSTDTQYF. In DNA, the CDR3 is TGTGCCAGCAGTCCGCACGGTAGCGGGGGGACCAGCACAGATACGCAGTATTTT.

The rearrangement uses TRBV4-1 and TRBJ2-2; TRBD1 agrees at 9 bases. There are 17 residues in the CDR3. CDR1 is MGHRA, CDR2 YSYEKL, per germline. With 2 bases clipped from V and 3 bases from J, the junction kept 7 bases outside the gene matches. The CDR3 loop is CASSQPYRGRDTGELFF. The CDR3 DNA reads as TGCGCCAGCAGCCAACCCTACAGGGGGCGGGACACCGGGGAGCTGTTTTTT.

This sequence joins TRBV7-7 and TRBJ2-1, with a possible D match to TRBD2 (7 bases). Germline CDR1 and CDR2: SSHAT and FNYEAQ (reference sequence). The CDR3 has 14 residues. With 5 bases removed from V and 9 bases from J, the gap between germline ends came to 17 bases. The DNA for the CDR3 is TGTGCCAGCAGCGGCCAATCGGGGGGCGGTGAGCAGTTCTTC. This codes for CASSGQSGGGEQFF.

In its sample, this clone was seen a few times. The rearrangement joins TRBV19 to TRBJ2-6; 7 bases map to TRBD2. Trimming removed 6 bases from V and 1 base from J; junction bases left unmatched: 9. CDR3 size: 17 residues. The germline gives CDR1 LNHDA, CDR2 SQIVND (reference sequence). CDR3 sequence reads: CASSKGGGRSGANVLTF. CDR3 nucleotides: TGTGCCAGTAGCAAAGGCGGGGGTAGATCTGGGGCCAACGTCCTGACTTTC.

The chain links TRBV28 to TRBJ1-5, with 8 bases aligning to TRBD1. This CDR3 comprises 11 residues. CDR1 is MDHEN, CDR2 SYDVKM, per germline. V lost 10 bases to trimming and J lost 13 bases; unmatched junction nucleotides: 9. CDR3 sequence: CATAETGEQHF. The CDR3 DNA sequence: TGTGCCACCGCGGAGACAGGGGAACAGCATTTT.

The rearrangement links TRBV20-1 to TRBJ1-2, with D unclear. CDR3 size: 10 residues. CDR1 is DFQATT, CDR2 SNEGSKA, per germline (reference sequence). Trimming left V 2 bases short and J 4 bases short, with 2 bases between. The DNA for the CDR3 is TGCAGTGCTAGACGCTATGGCTACACCTTC. It codes for CSARRYGYTF.

This clone was seen a few times. The chain combines TRBV11-2 with TRBJ2-3, with 7 nucleotides matching TRBD2. The V gene's germline CDR1 is SGHAT and CDR2 FQNNGV. The length of the CDR3 is 16 residues. V was pared by 2 bases and J by 0 bases, with 5 bases of the junction left unmatched. CDR3 nucleotide sequence: TGTGCCAGCAGCTTATGGCGTAGCGGGAGCACAGATACGCAGTATTTT. Protein product: CASSLWRSGSTDTQYF.

The J gene is TRBJ2-2, the V gene TRBV5-1; 7 positions agree with TRBD2. Trimming removed 2 bases from V and 13 bases from J; junction bases left unmatched: 8. The CDR3 covers 13 residues. Germline CDR1 SGHRS, CDR2 YFSETQ. The CDR3 region has the DNA TGCGCCAGCAGCTTAAGCGGGATAACGGGGCTGTTTTTT. Amino acids: CASSLSGITGLFF. Looking up the rest from reference TRBV5-1 and TRBJ2-2 gives the full variable domain: KAGVTQTPRYLIKTRGQQVTLSCSPISGHRSVSWYQQTPGQGLQFLFEYFSETQRNKGNFPGRFSGRQFSNSRSEMNVSTLELGDSALYLCASSLSGITGLFFGEGSRLTVL.

In this sample, this clone turned up a few times. CDR3 protein: CASSYGSTSRDTQYF. CDR3 in DNA: TGTGCCAGCAGTTACGGCTCGACTAGCCGCGATACGCAGTATTTT. This chain connects TRBV6-5 to TRBJ2-3; 7 bases fit TRBD2. CDR1 is MNHEY and CDR2 is SVGAGI in the germline V gene. The CDR3 loop spans 15 amino acids. Trimming removed 2 bases from V and 6 bases from J; junction bases left unmatched: 8.

This chain uses TRBV5-4 with TRBJ2-3, with 8 bases fitting TRBD2. The trim removed 1 base at V and 2 bases at J, leaving 6 bases unmatched. Germline V gene sequence: CDR1 SGHNT, CDR2 YYREEE (reference sequence). CDR3 length: 16 amino acids. CDR3 bases: TGTGCCAGCAGCTTGATGAGCGGGGGAATCACAGATACGCAGTATTTT. It specifies CASSLMSGGITDTQYF.

The table lists this clone with a few counts. This rearrangement joins TRBV9 to TRBJ2-5; 10 bases fit TRBD2. Germline V lookup: CDR1 SGDLS, CDR2 YYNGEE. V was clipped by 4 bases and J by 1 base; unmatched bases: 4. This CDR3 region has 15 residues. The CDR3 reads CASSNSGGLQETQYF. The DNA of the CDR3 is TGTGCCAGCAGCAATAGCGGGGGGCTCCAAGAGACCCAGTACTTC.